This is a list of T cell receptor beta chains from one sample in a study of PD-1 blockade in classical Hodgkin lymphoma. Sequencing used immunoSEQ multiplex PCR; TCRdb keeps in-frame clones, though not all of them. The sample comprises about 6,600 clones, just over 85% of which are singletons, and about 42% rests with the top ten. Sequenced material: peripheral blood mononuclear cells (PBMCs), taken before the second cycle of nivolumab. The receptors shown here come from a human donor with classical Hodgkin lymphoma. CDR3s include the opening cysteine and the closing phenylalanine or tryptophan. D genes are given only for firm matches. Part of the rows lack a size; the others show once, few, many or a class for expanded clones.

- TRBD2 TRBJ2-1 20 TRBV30 TGTGCCTGGAGTAGCTCGGGACTAGCGGGGGGCTCTCCGTCCTACAATGAGCAGTTCTTC CAWSSSGLAGGSPSYNEQFF
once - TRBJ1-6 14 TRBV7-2 TGTGCCAGCAGCCCAACAAGAAATAATTCACCCCTCCACTTT CASSPTRNNSPLHF
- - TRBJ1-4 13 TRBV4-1 TGCGCCAGCAGCCAACACCCTCGGGAAAAACTGTTTTTT CASSQHPREKLFF
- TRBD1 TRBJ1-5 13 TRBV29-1 TGCAGCGTTGAGGGACAGGGGTATCAGCCCCAGCATTTT CSVEGQGYQPQHF
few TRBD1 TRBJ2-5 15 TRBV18 TGTGCCAGCTCACCTCTACAGGGGGCAGGAGAGACCCAGTACTTC CASSPLQGAGETQYF
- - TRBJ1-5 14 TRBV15 TGTGCCACCAGCAGCAGGGGCCCGGGCCAGCCCCAGCATTTT CATSSRGPGQPQHF
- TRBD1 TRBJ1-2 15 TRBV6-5 TGTGCCAGCAGTAAACAGGGGGCGGGTTTTGATGGCTACACCTTC CASSKQGAGFDGYTF
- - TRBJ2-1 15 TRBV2 TGTGCCAGCCACTCAAACGCGGCCCCTTCCGGTGAGCAGTTCTTC CASHSNAAPSGEQFF
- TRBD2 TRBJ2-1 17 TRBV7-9 TGTGCCAGCAGCTTAGTCCGGACTAGCGGAGGTTACAATGAGCAGTTCTTC CASSLVRTSGGYNEQFF
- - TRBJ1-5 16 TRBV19 TGTGCCAGTAGTATGGGGCAACGGGGATCTAATCAGCCCCAGCATTTT CASSMGQRGSNQPQHF
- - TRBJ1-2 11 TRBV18 TGTGCCAGCTCACCAGATATTGGCTACACCTTC CASSPDIGYTF
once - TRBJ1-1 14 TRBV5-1 TGCGCCAGCAGCTTTGACGGGGGGAACACTGAAGCTTTCTTT CASSFDGGNTEAFF
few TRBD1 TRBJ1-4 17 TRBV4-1 TGCGCCAGCAGGCTGACGGGACAGGGAACAACTAATGAAAAACTGTTTTTT CASRLTGQGTTNEKLFF
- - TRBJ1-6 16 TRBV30 TGTGCCTGGAGTGTCCAGGGGCCCTGGGGTAATTCACCCCTCCACTTT CAWSVQGPWGNSPLHF
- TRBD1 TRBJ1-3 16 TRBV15 TGTGCCACCAGCAGAGATAGGGCAGGGGGGACAAACACCATATATTTT CATSRDRAGGTNTIYF
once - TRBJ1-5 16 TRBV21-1 TGTGCCAGCAGTAAGTCGCTACATTGGCATCATCAGCCCCAGCATTTT CASSKSLHWHHQPQHF
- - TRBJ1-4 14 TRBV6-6 TGTGCCAGCAGTTACACCAGGGGAAGGGCAAAACTGTTTTTT CASSYTRGRAKLFF
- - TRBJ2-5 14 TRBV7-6 TGTGCCAGCAGTTCCTGGGACAAACAAGAGACCCAGTACTTC CASSSWDKQETQYF
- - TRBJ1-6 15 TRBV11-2 TGTGCCAGCAGCTTAGATCGGACCGTTAATTCACCCCTCCACTTT CASSLDRTVNSPLHF
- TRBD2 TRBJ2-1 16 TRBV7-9 TGTGCCAGCAGCTTAATGCGGGAGAGATCCTACAATGAGCAGTTCTTC CASSLMRERSYNEQFF
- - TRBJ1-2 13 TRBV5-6 TGTGCCAGCAGCTTCCGGGTCGACTATGGCTACACCTTC CASSFRVDYGYTF
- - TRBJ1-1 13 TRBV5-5 TGTGCCAGCAGCTTTCCAGGGATGTCTGAAGCTTTCTTT CASSFPGMSEAFF
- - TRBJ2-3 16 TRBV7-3 TGTGCCAGCAGCTTTATGGGGCTACTGAGCACAGATACGCAGTATTTT CASSFMGLLSTDTQYF
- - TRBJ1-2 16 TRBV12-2 TGTGCAAGTAAGGATTATCGGGCGACAGGGACAAATGGCTACACCTTC CASKDYRATGTNGYTF
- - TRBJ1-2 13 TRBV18 TGTGCCAGCTCACAGGGGCTAAACTATGGCTACACCTTC CASSQGLNYGYTF
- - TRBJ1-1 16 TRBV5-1 TGCGCCAGCAGCTTGCGTTGGGGGGCCCCGAACACTGAAGCTTTCTTT CASSLRWGAPNTEAFF
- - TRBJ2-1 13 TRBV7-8 TGTGCCAGCAGCTTAGGGCCAGCAAATGAGCAGTTCTTC CASSLGPANEQFF
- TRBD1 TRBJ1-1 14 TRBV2 TGTGCCAGCAGTTCCGACAGGGGTTGGGCTGAAGCTTTCTTT CASSSDRGWAEAFF
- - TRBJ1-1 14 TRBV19 TGTGCCAGTACCACCCGCTTCGACAGTTCTGAAGCTTTCTTT CASTTRFDSSEAFF
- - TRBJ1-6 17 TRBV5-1 TGCGCCAGCAGCTCGGGACGAGACAGCTCCTATAATTCACCCCTCCACTTT CASSSGRDSSYNSPLHF
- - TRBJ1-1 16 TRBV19 TGTGCCAGTAGTCTAAGGCATGGAGGGACACGAAATGAAGCTTTCTTT CASSLRHGGTRNEAFF
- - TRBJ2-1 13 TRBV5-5 TGTGCCAGCAGCTTAAAGGGGAGGACAGAGCAGTTCTTC CASSLKGRTEQFF
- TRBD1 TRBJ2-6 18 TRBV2 TGTGCCAGCCTTCTCCTTGGACAGGCATTATCTGGGGCCAACGTCCTGACTTTC CASLLLGQALSGANVLTF
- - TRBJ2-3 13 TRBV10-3 TGTGCCATCAGTGAAGCAAACAGGGATGGGCAGTATTTT CAISEANRDGQYF
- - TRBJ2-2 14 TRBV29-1 TGCAGCTTACCGACTAGACCTAACACCGGGGAGCTGTTTTTT CSLPTRPNTGELFF
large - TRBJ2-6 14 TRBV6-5 TGTGCCAGCCGGCAAACCTCTGGGGCCAACGTCCTGACTTTC CASRQTSGANVLTF
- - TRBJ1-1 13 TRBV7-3 TGTGCCAGCAGCTTACAACCGGACGCTGAAGCTTTCTTT CASSLQPDAEAFF
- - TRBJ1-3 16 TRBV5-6 TGTGCCAGCAGCTTCGTTGGACTAACCTCTGGAAACACCATATATTTT CASSFVGLTSGNTIYF
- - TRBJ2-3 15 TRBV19 TGTGCCAGTAGTATTACGGGATTCGACGCAGATACGCAGTATTTT CASSITGFDADTQYF
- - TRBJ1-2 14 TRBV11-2 TGTGCCAGCAGACCCCAGTTAGCTAACTATGGCTACACCTTC CASRPQLANYGYTF
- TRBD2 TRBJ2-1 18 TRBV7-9 TGTGCCAGCAGCTTAGACGGCCTGCGGGGGGGAAATTACAATGAGCAGTTCTTC CASSLDGLRGGNYNEQFF
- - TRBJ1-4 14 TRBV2 TGTGCCAGCAAGCGGGACACCGGTGGTGAAAAACTGTTTTTT CASKRDTGGEKLFF
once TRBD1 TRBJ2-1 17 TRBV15 TGTGCCACCAGCAGAGAACAGGGGGCAGGCTCCTACAATGAGCAGTTCTTC CATSREQGAGSYNEQFF
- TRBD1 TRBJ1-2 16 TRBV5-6 TGTGCCAGCATGGGAGCAGGGACAGGGGATAGGAATGGCTACACCTTC CASMGAGTGDRNGYTF
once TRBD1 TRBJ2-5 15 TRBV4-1 TGCGCCAGCAGCCTGAAGGGGGCGCCTCAAGAGACCCAGTACTTC CASSLKGAPQETQYF
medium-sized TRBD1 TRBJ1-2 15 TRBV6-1 TGTGCCAGCAGTGAAGCTGGACAGGGGAAAAATGGCTACACCTTC CASSEAGQGKNGYTF
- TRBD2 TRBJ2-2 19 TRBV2 TGTGCCAGCACCCGAAAGGGACTAGCGGGGGGGCCGAATACCGGGGAGCTGTTTTTT CASTRKGLAGGPNTGELFF
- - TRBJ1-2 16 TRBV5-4 TGTGCCACCGCTAAGGACATTTCAGTGGGGCAATATGGCTACACCTTC CATAKDISVGQYGYTF
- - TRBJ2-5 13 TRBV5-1 TGCGCCAGCAGCCGGGACTACCAAGAGACCCAGTACTTC CASSRDYQETQYF
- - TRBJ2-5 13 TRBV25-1 TGTGCCAGCGGTCGTGGGGAGGGAGGGGGGCAGTACTTC CASGRGEGGGQYF
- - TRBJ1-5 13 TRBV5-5 TGTGCCAGCAGCGGCGGAGGAAATCAGCCCCAGCATTTT CASSGGGNQPQHF
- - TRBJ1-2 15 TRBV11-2 TGTGCCAGCAGCTTACAGGGCGGGGGGATCTATGGCTACACCTTC CASSLQGGGIYGYTF
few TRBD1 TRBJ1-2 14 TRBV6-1 TGTGCCAGCAGTGCTTCAGGGGGGTCGAAGGGCTACACCTTC CASSASGGSKGYTF
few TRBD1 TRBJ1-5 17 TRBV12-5 TGTGCTAGTGGCACTGGACAGGGCCAAAATAGCAATCAGCCCCAGCATTTT CASGTGQGQNSNQPQHF
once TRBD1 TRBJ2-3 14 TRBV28 TGTGCCAGCAGTTCTCCCCCAGGGGGAGATACGCAGTATTTT CASSSPPGGDTQYF
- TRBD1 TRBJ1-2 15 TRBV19 TGTGCCAGTAGTACTCGGGACAGAAGGAACTATGGCTACACCTTC CASSTRDRRNYGYTF
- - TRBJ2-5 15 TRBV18 TGTGCCAGCTCACCATACCGAGAGGCGACGGAGACCCAGTACTTC CASSPYREATETQYF